These 9 T cell receptor beta chains originate from one sample sequenced in a study of regulatory T cells in long-lasting Graves disease (dated by TCRdb to about 2021). The time point label here, explained by the study, means: newly diagnosed GD, antithyroid drugs for less than 3 months. RNA was extracted from PBMCs in TRIzol for both TCR sequencing and RNA sequencing. The library was generated by multiplex PCR. These reads were obtained on an Illumina HiSeq 4000. TCR beta libraries were built with iRepertoire HTBI primers and Arm-PCR amplification of CDR3 regions. TCRdb reprocessed the public reads (quality trimming at Q25 with fastp, clone calling with MiXCR) and kept in-frame beta chains. Entries are consolidated by CDR3 protein sequence, retaining the most common genes and DNA. The sample records 420,000 or so distinct CDR3 sequences, less than 20% of which are singletons. Around 23% of the sample goes to the ten largest clones.

The sample also formed part of further work on T cells in Graves' hyperthyroidism and ophthalmopathy.

Specimen: peripheral blood mononuclear cells (PBMCs), collected at new diagnosis, from a patient treated with antithyroid drugs. The receptors were sampled from a woman under 30 with Graves disease. Donor details come from another sample of the same person, matched by shared clones.

The chain employs TRBV20-1 and TRBJ2-1; a weak D match, TRBD1 (5 bases). Looked up from germline, CDR1 is DFQATT and CDR2 is SNEGSKA (reference sequence). This CDR3 has 16 amino acids. V was clipped by 1 base and J by 0 bases, with 13 bases between them. CDR3 region: CSARGGRADSYNEQFF. The CDR3 bases are TGCAGTGCTAGAGGTGGCAGGGCCGACTCCTACAATGAGCAGTTCTTC.

The J gene is TRBJ1-4, the V gene TRBV7-2; 11 nucleotides line up with TRBD1. Germline V CDR1 and CDR2: SGHTA, FQGNSA. This CDR3 has 14 residues. J gave up 7 bases and V 3 bases, and 1 base lay outside the gene matches. The CDR3 region is CASSLDRGREKLFF. The CDR3 DNA sequence: TGTGCCAGCAGCTTGGACAGGGGGCGTGAAAAACTGTTTTTT.

The rearrangement joins TRBV5-1 to TRBJ2-1, with 13 nucleotides matching TRBD2. The J call may be incorrect, as the DNA end agrees better with TRBJ2-5. In germline, CDR1 is SGHRS, CDR2 YFSETQ. CDR3 length: 18 amino acids. CDR3 DNA: TGCGCCAGCAGCGACGTTTTTGGGACTAGCGGGATCCGTGAGACCCAGTACTTC. The encoded protein is CASSDVFGTSGIRETQYF.

This clonotype was recorded many times. The chain carries TRBV28 and TRBJ2-7; D unclear. The CDR3 runs to 13 residues. CDR1 and CDR2 from the germline V gene are MDHEN and SYDVKM. Trimming left V 2 bases short and J 3 bases short, with 8 bases between. CDR3 in amino acids: CASSLPLGYEQYF. DNA of the CDR3: TGTGCCAGCAGTTTACCGCTGGGCTACGAGCAGTACTTC.

This clonotype came up many times. This rearrangement joins TRBV29-1 to TRBJ2-7; 10 bases agree with TRBD2. The CDR3 spans 16 residues. The germline V gene has CDR1 SQVTM and CDR2 ANQGSEA. Trimming cost V 3 bases and J 1 base; bases outside gene matches: 9. The CDR3 sequence is CSVEVPDSGRSYEQYF. The CDR3 DNA follows: TGCAGCGTTGAGGTCCCGGATAGCGGGAGGTCCTACGAGCAGTACTTC.

This clonotype was seen at least ten times. The chain joins TRBV11-3 to TRBJ2-7, with D maybe TRBD2 (6 bases). Germline V lookup: CDR1 SGHNT, CDR2 YENEEA. This CDR3 spans 13 amino acids. V lost 8 bases, J lost 3 bases, and 14 bases lay in between. The CDR3 loop is CASASTGDYEQYF. The CDR3 region has the DNA TGTGCCAGCGCTTCCACGGGGGACTACGAGCAGTACTTC.

The rearrangement links TRBV20-1 to TRBJ2-1, with 8 bases identical to TRBD1. Germline-derived CDR1 and CDR2 are DFQATT and SNEGSKA (reference sequence). The CDR3 spans 13 residues. The V gene end was trimmed by 6 bases and the J gene end by 7 bases; junction bases not matched to a gene: 8. CDR3 residues: CSATQGARNEQFF. CDR3 DNA: TGCAGTGCCACCCAGGGGGCGCGTAATGAGCAGTTCTTC.

This clonotype was observed at least ten times. The chain links TRBV20-1 to TRBJ2-1; tentatively, D is TRBD2 (5 bases). With 0 bases removed from V and 1 base from J, the gap between germline ends came to 25 bases. The V gene's germline CDR1 is DFQATT and CDR2 SNEGSKA (reference sequence). The CDR3 covers 20 residues. CDR3 in DNA: TGCAGTGCTAGAGATCGTACAAGTTACAGCGGATTAACATCCTACAATGAGCAGTTCTTC. Translated, it gives CSARDRTSYSGLTSYNEQFF.

This clonotype showed up many times. J is TRBJ2-7 and V is TRBV12-3 or TRBV12-4, with 8 bases lining up with TRBD1. There are 14 residues in the CDR3. V was clipped by 4 bases and J by 6 bases; unmatched bases: 8. CDR3 coding DNA: TGTGCCAGCAGTTCGGACAGGGAGCCTTCCGAGCAGTACTTC. It encodes CASSSDREPSEQYF.